The 10 T cell receptor beta chains below come from one sample, sequenced in a study of T cells after yellow fever vaccination. In TCRdb, the 5' RACE reads were re-called with MiXCR into one record per CDR3 protein. The sample records 300,000 to 350,000 distinct CDR3 sequences, around 4.5% being singletons. The specimen comprised PBMCs, sampled 15 days after the yellow fever booster vaccination. Receptors were obtained from a man aged 18 to 30 who received the YFV17D yellow fever vaccine.

There are a few counts of this clonotype. This sequence joins TRBV20-1 and TRBJ2-5; D tentatively reads TRBD1 or TRBD2 (7 bases each). Germline V gene lookup returns CDR1 DFQATT and CDR2 SNEGSKA (reference sequence). This CDR3 has 13 residues. Between the trimmed V and J ends, which lost 2 bases and 5 bases, there was a span of 12 bases. This CDR3 is CSARQGGRETQYF. The DNA of the CDR3 is TGCAGTGCTAGACAGGGGGGGCGGGAGACCCAGTACTTC.

This clonotype has a handful of counts. The chain recombines TRBV5-1 with TRBJ2-5; the D gene is possibly TRBD1 (6 bases). The V gene's germline CDR1 is SGHRS and CDR2 YFSETQ. Trimming pared 1 base from V and 2 bases from J, leaving 9 bases between. This CDR3 has 14 residues. The CDR3 bases are TGCGCCAGCAGCTTGACCAGGGGACAAGAGACCCAGTACTTC. This translates into CASSLTRGQETQYF.

This chain connects TRBV7-8 to TRBJ2-1; D gene uncertain. Trimming took 8 bases from V and 4 from J, leaving 18 bases between them. CDR1 is SGHVS, CDR2 FQNEAQ, per germline. The CDR3 runs 15 residues. CDR3 sequence reads: CASGLLVTTYNEQFF. In DNA form, the CDR3 reads TGTGCCAGCGGATTATTGGTTACAACGTACAATGAGCAGTTCTTC.

This clonotype came up many times. The chain employs TRBV5-1 and TRBJ2-1, with D hard to call. Trimming left V 0 bases short and J 9 bases short, with 7 bases between. Germline V gene lookup returns CDR1 SGHRS and CDR2 YFSETQ. The CDR3 has 12 amino acids. DNA for the CDR3: TGCGCCAGCAGCTTGGACTTTCTTGAGCAGTTCTTC. The encoded protein is CASSLDFLEQFF.

The rearrangement joins TRBV28 to TRBJ2-7, with no clear D. Germline CDR1 is MDHEN and CDR2 is SYDVKM. Trimming cost V 4 bases and J 12 bases, with 16 bases left between them. This CDR3 has 12 residues. The CDR3 loop reads CASSCRARSGYV. The CDR3 DNA follows: TGTGCCAGCAGTTGTCGGGCCCGGAGTGGGTACGTC.

J is TRBJ2-4 and V is TRBV5-5, with D tentatively TRBD1 or TRBD2 (6 bases each). The germline V and J ends were trimmed by 2 bases and 0 bases, with 9 bases remaining between them. Germline values: CDR1 SGHKS, CDR2 YYEKEE (reference sequence). The CDR3 contains 15 residues. In nucleotides, the CDR3 is TGTGCCAGCAGCTTCAGGGGACTAGCCAAAAACATTCAGTACTTC. It translates to CASSFRGLAKNIQYF.

This clonotype was recorded many times. J is TRBJ2-7 and V is TRBV10-2; D gene uncertain. The V gene lost 2 bases and the J gene lost 1 base, with 3 bases spanning the gap. The germline V gene has CDR1 WSHSY and CDR2 SAAADI. This CDR3 comprises 12 residues. CDR3 sequence: CASSEGSYEQYF. In DNA, the CDR3 is TGCGCCAGCAGTGAGGGGTCCTACGAGCAGTACTTC.

There are a few counts of this clonotype. This chain uses TRBV12-3 or TRBV12-4 with TRBJ2-7; D is possibly TRBD2 (5 bases). This CDR3 has 13 residues. V was cut by 1 base and J by 6 bases, with 10 bases left in between. In DNA form, the CDR3 reads TGTGCCAGCAGTTTAGGCCTAGGGAGCGAGCAGTACTTC. Its translation is CASSLGLGSEQYF.

This clonotype was seen ten or more times. The chain couples TRBV20-1 to TRBJ2-7; 7 nucleotides line up with TRBD1. This CDR3 is 13 amino acids long. Germline assignment: CDR1 DFQATT and CDR2 SNEGSKA (reference sequence). For the CDR3, the DNA is TGCAGCGCCACAGGGGAGATCTCCTACGAGCAGTACGTC. Residues: CSATGEISYEQYV.

This chain joins TRBV6-6 and TRBJ1-5, with 8 nucleotides matching TRBD1. J lost 7 bases, V lost 5 bases, and 7 bases had no gene match. Germline CDR1 is MNHNY and CDR2 is SVGAGI (reference sequence). CDR3 size: 14 residues. CDR3 nucleotide sequence: TGTGCCAGCAGTGTTCCAGGGGGCAGACAGCCCCAGCATTTT. Translation: CASSVPGGRQPQHF.